This T cell receptor beta chain came from a study of T cell responses to AZD1222 COVID-19 vaccine. Notes on the study in general: Baseline serology detected seropositivity in only six AZD1222 recipients. Clonal diversity was possibly underestimated; the donors were predominantly white British and more often female. Repertoires were collected only later (after the peak T cell response had occurred). Among spike-specific TCRs, nearly half reportedly target unmutated variant regions.

Libraries were prepared by immunoSEQ multiplex PCR; TCRdb keeps only in-frame clonotypes and omits some of them. The repertoire consists of approximately 100,000 clones, with roughly 84% occurring once and the leading ten covering approximately 15%. The V gene's germline CDR1 is SGHNT and CDR2 YENEEA. The CDR3 extends over 14 amino acids. V lost 3 bases to trimming and J lost 3 bases, with 11 bases between them. Details on this clone: The antigen is not known.

V gene TRBV11-3 combines with J gene TRBJ1-1; tentatively, D is TRBD1 (6 bases). The sequence came from an adult in good health. This specimen consisted of peripheral blood, obtained on day 0 of AZD1222 vaccination. DNA for the CDR3: TGTGCCAGCAGCTTTAGGGGGTTTGACACTGAAGCTTTCTTT. Translated, it gives CASSFRGFDTEAFF.